The next 27 T cell receptor beta chains were all read from a single sample in a study of T cell responses to AZD1222 COVID-19 vaccine. Only in-frame clones appear in the TCRdb table, and some are missing; sequencing was by immunoSEQ multiplex PCR. The table records about 120,000 clones, around 92% of them present only once. This material consisted of peripheral blood, taken 28 days after the second AZD1222 dose. The source is an adult who received the AZD1222 COVID-19 vaccine.

This chain links TRBV29-1 with TRBJ2-1, with 9 bases matching TRBD2. This CDR3 spans 14 amino acids. Germline CDR1 is SQVTM and CDR2 is ANQGSEA. Germline trimming cut 3 bases from V and 4 bases from J; bases unmatched to any gene: 4. CDR3 protein: CSVERTSAYNEQFF. CDR3 nucleotides: TGCAGCGTTGAGAGGACTAGCGCGTACAATGAGCAGTTCTTC.

This chain connects TRBV5-1 to TRBJ2-2, with a weak D call TRBD1 (6 bases). This CDR3 contains 15 residues. V was trimmed by 3 bases and J by 3 bases, leaving 12 bases between them. Germline V gene lookup returns CDR1 SGHRS and CDR2 YFSETQ. The CDR3 sequence: CASSYTGTYTGELFF. CDR3 nucleotides: TGCGCCAGCAGCTATACTGGGACATACACCGGGGAGCTGTTTTTT.

This clone was picked up a small number of times. The gene calls are TRBV6-1 and TRBJ2-3; D not certain. The CDR3 sequence is 15 residues long. V lost 2 bases and J lost 2, with 11 bases in between. Germline CDR1 is MNHNS and CDR2 is SASEGT. The CDR3 loop reads CASSERIGSTDTQYF. The DNA for the CDR3 is TGTGCCAGCAGTGAAAGGATTGGGTCCACAGATACGCAGTATTTT.

This chain connects TRBV5-6 to TRBJ1-6; TRBD1 aligns across 8 bases. There are 13 residues in the CDR3. The V segment lost 3 bases and the J segment 14 bases; nucleotides outside the gene matches: 7. CDR1 SGHDT and CDR2 YYEEEE come from the germline V gene. The CDR3 region is CASSWADRGSLHF. CDR3 coding DNA: TGTGCCAGCAGCTGGGCCGACAGGGGATCCCTCCACTTT.

The chain is built from TRBV6-1 and TRBJ1-1, with a possible D match to TRBD1 (6 bases). Trimming removed 3 bases from V and 1 base from J, with 18 bases in between. The germline V gene has CDR1 MNHNS and CDR2 SASEGT. There are 17 residues in the CDR3. CDR3 loop: CASSDTGTTSGNTEAFF. CDR3 DNA sequence: TGTGCCAGCAGTGACACCGGGACAACCTCGGGGAACACTGAAGCTTTCTTT.

The CDR3 DNA sequence: TGTGCCAGTAGTATAGCCGGGGGGGACACTGAAGCTTTCTTT. Translated: CASSIAGGDTEAFF. V is TRBV19 and J is TRBJ1-1; a possible D gene is TRBD1 (5 bases). The CDR3 has 14 residues. V was trimmed by 1 base and J by 3 bases, leaving 9 bases between them. CDR1 LNHDA and CDR2 SQIVND come from the germline V gene (reference sequence).

The V call is TRBV11-2, the J call TRBJ1-4, with D tentatively TRBD1 (5 bases). Germline CDR1 SGHAT, CDR2 FQNNGV. V lost 7 bases, J lost 4 bases, and 10 bases lay in between. This CDR3 has 13 residues. The CDR3 region is CASKWGDNEKLFF. CDR3 in DNA: TGTGCCAGCAAATGGGGGGATAATGAAAAACTGTTTTTT.

CDR3 region: CASSFLGTEAFF. In DNA form, the CDR3 reads TGTGCCAGCAGCTTTCTTGGCACTGAAGCTTTCTTT. The V gene is TRBV5-4, the J gene TRBJ1-1; D unresolved. CDR3 size: 12 residues. CDR1 and CDR2 (germline): SGHNT, YYREEE (reference sequence). With 2 bases removed from V and 4 bases from J, the gap between germline ends came to 6 bases.

The V call is TRBV28, the J call TRBJ1-5; possible D gene TRBD1, 5 bases. The CDR3 runs 14 residues. Between the trimmed V and J ends, which lost 7 bases and 6 bases, there was a span of 16 bases. Germline CDR1 and CDR2: MDHEN and SYDVKM. CDR3 DNA: TGTGCCAGCATTATGAGGGGCTGGGGTCAGCCCCAGCATTTT. It translates to CASIMRGWGQPQHF.

The V call is TRBV11-3, the J call TRBJ2-5, with 8 bases aligning to TRBD1. From germline, CDR1 is SGHNT and CDR2 YENEEA. This CDR3 comprises 17 residues. The V gene end was trimmed by 3 bases and the J gene end by 0 bases; junction bases not matched to a gene: 9. CDR3 amino acids: CASSLGTGATYQETQYF. DNA for the CDR3: TGTGCCAGCAGCTTGGGGACAGGAGCGACGTACCAAGAGACCCAGTACTTC. Supplemented by reference TRBV11-3 and TRBJ2-5, the full variable domain reads EAGVVQSPRYKIIEKKQPVAFWCNPISGHNTLYWYLQNLGQGPELLIRYENEEAVDDSQLPKDRFSAERLKGVDSTLKIQPAELGDSAVYLCASSLGTGATYQETQYFGPGTRLLVL.

The chain carries TRBV18 and TRBJ2-1; the D is unclear. Germline lookup yields CDR1 KGHSH and CDR2 LQKENI. Trimming cost V 3 bases and J 4 bases, with 10 bases left between them. CDR3 size: 14 residues. CDR3 sequence: CASSPWQEYNEQFF. CDR3 nucleotide sequence: TGTGCCAGCTCACCGTGGCAGGAGTACAATGAGCAGTTCTTC.

This clone was counted a single time. V gene TRBV29-1 combines with J gene TRBJ2-3; TRBD2 matches 9 bases. CDR1 SQVTM and CDR2 ANQGSEA come from the germline V gene. V trimming: 5 bases; J trimming: 2 bases; junction bases outside the gene matches: 11. CDR3 length: 16 amino acids. DNA of the CDR3: TGCAGCGTTTCGGACCGCGGGAGGGGCGACACAGATACGCAGTATTTT. The encoded protein is CSVSDRGRGDTDTQYF.

J is TRBJ1-1 and V is TRBV11-2, with D possibly matching TRBD1 (6 bases). Trimming cost V 6 bases and J 10 bases, with 18 bases left between them. The CDR3 loop spans 13 amino acids. Germline CDR1 and CDR2: SGHAT and FQNNGV. As DNA, the CDR3 is TGTGCCAGCAGAACACCACAGGGACGGGTAGCTTTCTTT. Translating gives CASRTPQGRVAFF.

The V call is TRBV6-5, the J call TRBJ2-7; D is ambiguous. V gave up 8 bases and J gave up 1 base, with 9 bases separating them. Per germline, CDR1 MNHEY and CDR2 SVGAGI. CDR3 length: 12 residues. CDR3 in amino acids: CASRKDSYEQYF. The CDR3 nucleotides are TGTGCCAGCCGTAAGGATTCCTACGAGCAGTACTTC.

J is TRBJ2-3 and V is TRBV7-9; D is undetermined. V was cut by 8 bases and J by 0 bases, with 9 bases left in between. CDR3 size: 13 residues. Germline V gene lookup returns CDR1 SEHNR and CDR2 FQNEAQ (reference sequence). The CDR3 protein is CASCDMSTDTQYF. The CDR3 nucleotides are TGTGCCAGCTGTGACATGAGCACAGATACGCAGTATTTT.

CDR3 DNA: TGTGCCAGCAGTTACAGACAGGGGAACACTGAAGCTTTCTTT. It encodes CASSYRQGNTEAFF. The chain has TRBV6-2 or TRBV6-3 and TRBJ1-1; 7 positions agree with TRBD1. The germline V gene encodes CDR1 MNHEY and CDR2 SVGEGT. V lost 2 bases and J lost 1; bases outside the gene matches: 1. This CDR3 contains 14 residues.

The chain carries TRBV28 and TRBJ1-6, with unresolved D. CDR3 size: 15 residues. Germline CDR1 and CDR2: MDHEN and SYDVKM. The germline V and J ends were trimmed by 6 bases and 0 bases, with 9 bases remaining between them. This CDR3 reads CASRSYGSYNSPLHF. As DNA, the CDR3 is TGTGCCAGCAGGTCGTATGGCTCCTATAATTCACCCCTCCACTTT.

This clone was recorded only once. The chain uses TRBV7-9 and TRBJ2-7; D is possibly TRBD1 (6 bases). The CDR3 is 12 residues long. Deletions cut 6 bases from V and 3 bases from J, with 9 bases between. Germline lookup yields CDR1 SEHNR and CDR2 FQNEAQ (reference sequence). As DNA, the CDR3 is TGTGCCAGCAGTTACAGGGACTACGAGCAGTACTTC. Amino acid sequence: CASSYRDYEQYF.

The rearrangement joins TRBV29-1 to TRBJ2-3; D ambiguous. V lost 1 base and J 2 bases, leaving 7 bases between the germline ends. Germline CDR1 reads SQVTM; CDR2 reads ANQGSEA. The CDR3 spans 13 residues. CDR3 sequence reads: CSVEVGATDTQYF. The CDR3 DNA reads as TGCAGCGTTGAAGTGGGCGCCACAGATACGCAGTATTTT.

The V and J genes are TRBV5-1 and TRBJ2-3; D might be TRBD1 (6 bases). CDR1 and CDR2 (germline): SGHRS, YFSETQ. The CDR3 sequence is 16 residues long. V was shortened by 0 bases and J by 4 bases, with 15 bases between the two germline ends. CDR3 nucleotide sequence: TGCGCCAGCAGCTTGGCTTCTTCAGGGGCGGCAGATACGCAGTATTTT. It is translated as CASSLASSGAADTQYF.

The chain couples TRBV28 to TRBJ1-1; a weak D match, TRBD1 (5 bases). Deletions cut 5 bases from V and 7 bases from J, with 17 bases between. The germline CDR1 and CDR2 sequences are MDHEN and SYDVKM. The CDR3 length is 14 residues. The DNA of the CDR3 is TGTGCCAGCAGTGCCCCGGGGGGGAGGGTTGAAGCTTTCTTT. This gives the protein CASSAPGGRVEAFF.

The J gene is TRBJ1-1, the V gene TRBV20-1; TRBD1 matches 7 bases. The CDR3 spans 13 residues. From germline, CDR1 is DFQATT and CDR2 SNEGSKA (reference sequence). Trimming at V came to 3 bases and at J to 1 base, leaving 2 bases not matched to a gene. CDR3 residues: CSASGQANTEAFF. Here the CDR3 DNA reads TGCAGTGCTAGTGGACAGGCGAACACTGAAGCTTTCTTT.

The V call is TRBV28, the J call TRBJ2-1, with TRBD1 matching over 7 bases. Per the germline V gene, CDR1 is MDHEN and CDR2 is SYDVKM. The CDR3 has 17 amino acids. V was clipped by 8 bases and J by 0 bases; unmatched bases: 13. The CDR3 DNA reads as TGTGCCAGCCTGGGACAGTCAGCGATCGACTCCTACAATGAGCAGTTCTTC. It yields the protein CASLGQSAIDSYNEQFF.

V usage is TRBV11-3 and J usage is TRBJ2-3, with unresolved D. V was trimmed by 3 bases and J by 0 bases, leaving 7 bases between them. The CDR3 sequence is 14 residues long. Germline V gives CDR1 SGHNT, CDR2 YENEEA. The CDR3 DNA follows: TGTGCCAGCAGCTTGGGCAGAAGCACAGATACGCAGTATTTT. It specifies CASSLGRSTDTQYF.

The genes are TRBV28 and TRBJ2-7; D perhaps matches TRBD2 (5 bases). V was trimmed by 3 bases and J by 2 bases, leaving 8 bases between them. The CDR3 runs to 13 residues. CDR1 and CDR2 (germline): MDHEN, SYDVKM. The CDR3 DNA is TGTGCCAGCAGTTTGACTACAACCTACGAGCAGTACTTC. Its translation is CASSLTTTYEQYF.

The CDR3 is CSASMGQGFYGYTF. As DNA, the CDR3 is TGCAGTGCTAGTATGGGACAGGGTTTCTATGGCTACACCTTC. V and J are TRBV20-1 and TRBJ1-2, with 9 bases matching TRBD1. Losses at the gene ends were 3 bases for V and 4 bases for J; bases not matched to a gene: 6. CDR1 DFQATT and CDR2 SNEGSKA come from the germline V gene (reference sequence). The CDR3 consists of 14 residues.

V and J are TRBV3-1 (or the pseudogene TRBV3-2) and TRBJ2-1; perhaps TRBD1 as D (6 bases). The ends were cut back, 4 bases at V and 0 bases at J, with 10 bases in the middle. CDR1 LGHDT and CDR2 YNNKEL come from the germline V gene (reference sequence). The CDR3 extends over 15 amino acids. The CDR3 bases are TGTGCCAGCAGCCGGTGGGACATCTCCTACAATGAGCAGTTCTTC. It codes for CASSRWDISYNEQFF.